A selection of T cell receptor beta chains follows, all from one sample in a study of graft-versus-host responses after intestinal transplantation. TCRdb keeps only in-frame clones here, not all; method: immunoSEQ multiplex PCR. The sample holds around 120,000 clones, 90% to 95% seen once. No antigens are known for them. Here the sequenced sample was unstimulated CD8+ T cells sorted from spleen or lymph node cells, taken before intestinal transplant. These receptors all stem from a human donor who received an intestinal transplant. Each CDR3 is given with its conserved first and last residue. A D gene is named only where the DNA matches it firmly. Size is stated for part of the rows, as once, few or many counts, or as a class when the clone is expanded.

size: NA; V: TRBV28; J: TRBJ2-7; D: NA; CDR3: CASSSGGSYEQYF; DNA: TGTGCCAGCAGTTCCGGGGGCTCCTACGAGCAGTACTTC
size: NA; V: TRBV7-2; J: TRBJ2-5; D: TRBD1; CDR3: CASSFSTGGPQETQYF; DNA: TGTGCCAGCAGCTTTTCGACAGGGGGCCCTCAAGAGACCCAGTACTTC
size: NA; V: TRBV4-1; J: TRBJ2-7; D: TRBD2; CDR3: CASSPVLAASYEQYF; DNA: TGCGCCAGCAGCCCCGTCCTAGCGGCCAGCTACGAGCAGTACTTC
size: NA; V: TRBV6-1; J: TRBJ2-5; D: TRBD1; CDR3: CASRPGTGRETQYF; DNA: TGTGCCTCCCGACCCGGGACAGGGAGGGAGACCCAGTACTTC
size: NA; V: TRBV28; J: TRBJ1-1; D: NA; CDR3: CASADSFDFENTEAFF; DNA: TGTGCCAGCGCGGACAGCTTTGATTTCGAAAACACTGAAGCTTTCTTT
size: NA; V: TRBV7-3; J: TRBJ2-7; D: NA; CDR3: CASSLNPGTSYEQYF; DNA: TGTGCCAGCAGCTTAAACCCAGGAACCAGCTACGAGCAGTACTTC
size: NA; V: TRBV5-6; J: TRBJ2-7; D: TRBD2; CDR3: CASSLAGREGQYEQYF; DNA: TGTGCCAGCAGCTTGGCCGGGAGGGAGGGCCAATACGAGCAGTACTTC
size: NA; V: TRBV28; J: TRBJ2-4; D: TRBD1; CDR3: CASRTRDRGGIQYF; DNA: TGTGCCAGCAGAACCCGGGACAGGGGAGGCATTCAGTACTTC
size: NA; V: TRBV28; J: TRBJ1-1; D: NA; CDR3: CASSFRGSGRARDTEAFF; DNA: TGTGCCAGCAGTTTTAGGGGGAGCGGCAGGGCGCGGGACACTGAAGCTTTCTTT
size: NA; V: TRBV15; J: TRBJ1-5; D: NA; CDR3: CATSSGQSNQPQHF; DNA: TGTGCCACCAGCAGCGGACAGTCAAATCAGCCCCAGCATTTT
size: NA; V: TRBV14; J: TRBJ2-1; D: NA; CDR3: CASSERGLNNEQFF; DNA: TGTGCCAGCAGTGAGAGAGGCCTCAACAATGAGCAGTTCTTC
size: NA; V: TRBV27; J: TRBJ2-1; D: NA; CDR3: CASSLRGPNEQFF; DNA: TGTGCCAGCAGTCTTCGGGGCCCTAATGAGCAGTTCTTC
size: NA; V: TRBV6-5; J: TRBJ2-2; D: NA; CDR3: CASSYSPRVRTGELFF; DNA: TGTGCCAGCAGTTACTCGCCCAGGGTGAGGACCGGGGAGCTGTTTTTT
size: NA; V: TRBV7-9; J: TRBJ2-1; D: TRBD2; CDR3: CASDRTSGKLPYNEQFF; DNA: TGTGCCAGCGATAGGACTAGCGGGAAACTCCCCTACAATGAGCAGTTCTTC
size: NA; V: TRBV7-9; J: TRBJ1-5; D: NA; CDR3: CASSPSRAQRPQHF; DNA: TGTGCCAGCAGCCCGTCTAGGGCCCAGCGGCCCCAGCATTTT
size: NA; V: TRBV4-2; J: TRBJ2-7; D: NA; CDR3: CASSLQGPYEQYF; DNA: TGTGCCAGCAGCCTTCAGGGGCCCTACGAGCAGTACTTC
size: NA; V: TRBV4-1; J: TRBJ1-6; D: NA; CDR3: CASSPRVLEPLHF; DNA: TGCGCCAGCAGCCCTCGGGTCTTAGAACCCCTCCACTTT
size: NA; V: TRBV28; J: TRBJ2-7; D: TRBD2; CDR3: CASRTIAGGPYEQYF; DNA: TGTGCCAGCAGGACCATAGCGGGAGGGCCCTACGAGCAGTACTTC
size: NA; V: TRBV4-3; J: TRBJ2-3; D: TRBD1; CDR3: CASSQGGQGADSTTQYF; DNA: TGCGCCAGCAGCCAAGGGGGACAGGGGGCGGATTCGACCACGCAGTATTTT
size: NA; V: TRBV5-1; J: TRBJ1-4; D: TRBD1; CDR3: CASSVRQGINEKLFF; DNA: TGCGCCAGCAGCGTCCGACAGGGGATTAATGAAAAACTGTTTTTT
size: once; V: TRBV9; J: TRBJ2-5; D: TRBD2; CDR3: CASSVGLAGAQETQYF; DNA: TGTGCCAGCAGCGTAGGACTAGCGGGAGCCCAAGAGACCCAGTACTTC
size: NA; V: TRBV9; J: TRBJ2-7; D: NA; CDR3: CASSVGGQGEIYEQYF; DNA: TGTGCCAGCAGCGTAGGAGGTCAGGGTGAGATCTACGAGCAGTACTTC
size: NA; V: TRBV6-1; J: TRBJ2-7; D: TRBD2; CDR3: CASSELIAGGYEQYF; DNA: TGTGCCAGCAGTGAATTAATAGCGGGAGGCTACGAGCAGTACTTC
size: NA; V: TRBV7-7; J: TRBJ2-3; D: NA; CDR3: CASRDRDQNTDTQYF; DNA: TGTGCCAGCAGAGACCGGGACCAAAACACAGATACGCAGTATTTT
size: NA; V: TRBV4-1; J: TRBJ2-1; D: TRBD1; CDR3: CASRGQGINEQFF; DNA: TGCGCCAGCAGGGGACAGGGGATCAATGAGCAGTTCTTC
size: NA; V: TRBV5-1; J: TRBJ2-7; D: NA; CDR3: CASSPYPGGFWEQYF; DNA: TGCGCCAGCAGCCCCTACCCGGGGGGCTTCTGGGAGCAGTACTTC
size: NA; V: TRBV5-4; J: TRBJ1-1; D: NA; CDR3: CASSLAGGNTEAFF; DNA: TGTGCCAGCAGCCTGGCGGGGGGGAACACTGAAGCTTTCTTT
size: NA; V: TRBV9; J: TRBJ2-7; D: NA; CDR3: CASSVDGTFTYEQYF; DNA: TGTGCCAGCAGCGTAGACGGGACATTTACCTACGAGCAGTACTTC
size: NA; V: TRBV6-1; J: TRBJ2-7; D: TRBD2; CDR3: CASSEWTGGPYEQYF; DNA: TGTGCCAGCAGTGAATGGACGGGAGGGCCCTACGAGCAGTACTTC
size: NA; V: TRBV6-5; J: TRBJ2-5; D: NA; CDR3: CASTRDSQETQYF; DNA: TGTGCCAGCACCCGTGACAGTCAAGAGACCCAGTACTTC
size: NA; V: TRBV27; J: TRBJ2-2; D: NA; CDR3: CASSPLAPGELFF; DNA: TGTGCCAGCTCCCCTCTCGCCCCCGGGGAGCTGTTTTTT
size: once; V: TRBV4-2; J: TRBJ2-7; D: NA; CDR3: CASSQPASPSAYYEQYF; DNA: TGTGCCAGCAGCCAACCCGCCTCACCTAGCGCGTACTACGAGCAGTACTTC
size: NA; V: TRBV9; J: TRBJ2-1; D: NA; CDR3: CASSVGNNEQFF; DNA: TGTGCCAGCAGCGTAGGAAACAATGAGCAGTTCTTC
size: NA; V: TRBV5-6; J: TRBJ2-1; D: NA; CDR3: CASSLGPDEQFF; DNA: TGTGCCAGCAGCTTGGGGCCCGATGAGCAGTTCTTC
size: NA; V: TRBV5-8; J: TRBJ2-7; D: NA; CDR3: CASRGYEQYF; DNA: TGTGCCAGCCGGGGCTACGAGCAGTACTTC
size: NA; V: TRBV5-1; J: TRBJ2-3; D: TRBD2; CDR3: CASSSPRTSGRSTDTQYF; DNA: TGCGCCAGCAGCTCGCCCCGGACTAGCGGTCGGAGCACAGATACGCAGTATTTT
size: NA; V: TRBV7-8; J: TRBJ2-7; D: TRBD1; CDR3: CASSLRQGDSYEQYF; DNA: TGTGCCAGCAGCCTACGACAGGGGGACTCCTACGAGCAGTACTTC
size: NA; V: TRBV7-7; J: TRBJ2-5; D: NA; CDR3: CASSFSGEEETQYF; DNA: TGTGCCAGCAGCTTTTCAGGGGAAGAAGAGACCCAGTACTTC
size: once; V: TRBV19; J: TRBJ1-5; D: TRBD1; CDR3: CASSPFRRGRDQPQHF; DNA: TGTGCCAGTAGTCCCTTTCGGAGGGGGCGCGATCAGCCCCAGCATTTT
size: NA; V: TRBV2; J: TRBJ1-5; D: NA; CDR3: CASSDGLGANQPQHF; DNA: TGTGCCAGCAGTGACGGACTCGGGGCCAATCAGCCCCAGCATTTT
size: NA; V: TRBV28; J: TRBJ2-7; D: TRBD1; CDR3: CASSFKSGGHGGYEQYF; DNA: TGTGCCAGCAGTTTTAAGTCAGGGGGACATGGAGGATACGAGCAGTACTTC
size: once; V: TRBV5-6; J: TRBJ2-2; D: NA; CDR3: CASSLSINTGELFF; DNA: TGTGCCAGCAGCTTGAGCATTAACACCGGGGAGCTGTTTTTT
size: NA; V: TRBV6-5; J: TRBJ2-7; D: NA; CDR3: CASSYSDPGVYEQYF; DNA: TGTGCCAGCAGTTACTCGGACCCAGGAGTCTACGAGCAGTACTTC
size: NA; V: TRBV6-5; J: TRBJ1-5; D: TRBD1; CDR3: CASSAGTGGNQPQHF; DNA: TGTGCCAGCAGTGCCGGGACAGGAGGGAATCAGCCCCAGCATTTT
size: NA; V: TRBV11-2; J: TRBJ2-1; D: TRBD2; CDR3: CASSFGRRKPYNEQFF; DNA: TGTGCCAGCAGCTTCGGGAGGAGGAAACCCTACAATGAGCAGTTCTTC
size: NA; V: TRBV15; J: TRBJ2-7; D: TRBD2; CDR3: CATSSSGREQYF; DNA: TGTGCCACCAGCAGTAGCGGGAGGGAGCAGTACTTC
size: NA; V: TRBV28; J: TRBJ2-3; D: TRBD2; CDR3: CASSLLGLAGALTDTQYF; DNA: TGTGCCAGCAGCTTGCTCGGACTAGCGGGAGCCCTCACAGATACGCAGTATTTT
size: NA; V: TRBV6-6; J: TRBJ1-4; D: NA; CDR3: CASRPVGRLMELFF; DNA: TGTGCCAGCAGGCCTGTGGGGCGGTTGATGGAACTGTTTTTT
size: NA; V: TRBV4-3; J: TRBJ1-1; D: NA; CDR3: CASSQDGADTKALF; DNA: TGCGCCAGCAGCCAAGACGGGGCGGACACTAAAGCTCTCTTT
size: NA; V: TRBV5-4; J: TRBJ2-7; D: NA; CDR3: CASSLWGAGGEQYF; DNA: TGTGCCAGCAGCTTGTGGGGGGCCGGGGGGGAGCAGTACTTC
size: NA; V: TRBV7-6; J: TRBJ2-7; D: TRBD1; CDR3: CASSPGTGIYEQYF; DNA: TGTGCCAGCAGCCCCGGGACAGGGATTTACGAGCAGTACTTC
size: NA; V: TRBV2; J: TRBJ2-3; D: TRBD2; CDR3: CATTGGSGTSTDTQYF; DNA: TGTGCCACCACCGGGGGGAGCGGCACTAGCACAGATACGCAGTATTTT
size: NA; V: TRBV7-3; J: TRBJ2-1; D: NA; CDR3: CASSLGPGREQFF; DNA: TGTGCCAGCAGCTTAGGACCAGGGAGGGAGCAGTTCTTC
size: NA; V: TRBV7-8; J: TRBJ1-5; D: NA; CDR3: CASSQHSNQPQHF; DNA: TGTGCCAGCAGTCAACACAGCAATCAGCCCCAGCATTTT
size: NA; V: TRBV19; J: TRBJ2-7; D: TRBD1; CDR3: CASRLGTGGSYEQYF; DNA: TGTGCCAGTAGACTAGGGACAGGGGGATCCTACGAGCAGTACTTC
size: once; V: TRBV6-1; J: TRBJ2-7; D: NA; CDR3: CASSNAYEQYF; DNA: TGTGCCAGCAGCAATGCCTACGAGCAGTACTTC
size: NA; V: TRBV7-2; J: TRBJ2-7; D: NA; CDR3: CASSYGSYEQYF; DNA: TGTGCCAGCAGCTATGGGTCCTACGAGCAGTACTTC